The T cell receptor (beta chain) under discussion was sequenced for a study of T cells in Graves' hyperthyroidism and ophthalmopathy. This clonotype was seen at least ten times. Its antigen remains unidentified. Whole-study results and caveats: With a median lead of around 6.7 months before onset, the model predicted ophthalmopathy. Most expanded thyroid clonotypes above 0.001 also appeared in blood.

Germline CDR1 is GTSNPN and CDR2 is SVGIG (reference sequence). The CDR3 extends over 14 amino acids. V was shortened by 1 base and J by 5 bases, with 12 bases between the two germline ends. The source material, RNA transcripts, was used to amplify TCR beta CDR3 regions. Using the HTBI primer set, a first-round RT-PCR was run on the TCR CDR3. A single record per CDR3 protein comes from TCRdb applying MiXCR to the multiplex PCR reads. The sample shows 300,000 to 400,000 distinct CDR3 sequences, roughly 21% of them seen only once. Material: blood. V is TRBV30 and J is TRBJ1-5; possible D gene TRBD1, 6 bases. The receptor was isolated from a woman between 50 and 59 years old with Graves' hyperthyroidism. In nucleotides, the CDR3 is TGTGCCTGGAGTGCGGACAGATCGGATCAGCCCCAGCATTTT. Its protein is CAWSADRSDQPQHF.